This section outlines one T cell receptor beta chain sequence together with its context. Its specificity is unknown. Clones were read by immunoSEQ multiplex PCR, and TCRdb kept only the in-frame ones, dropping some. In the table there are about 28,000 clones, roughly 80% of which are singletons. With 2 bases clipped from V and 5 bases from J, the junction kept 4 bases outside the gene matches. CDR1 and CDR2 from the germline V gene are LNHDA and SQIVND (reference sequence). The CDR3 is made up of 14 amino acids. The entry originates in a study of radiotherapy plus CTLA-4 blockade in lung cancer. Study context: Disease control reached under 35%, with objective responses in 15% to 20%.

Study outcomes and limitations: Early clonal dynamics of blood T cells, together with interferon-beta, were reported as the best response predictor. In blood, after radiotherapy plus ipilimumab, tumor-derived TCR clones expanded.

Focal radiation was given together with CTLA-4 blockade (ipilimumab) to patients with chemo-refractory metastatic non-small-cell lung cancer. This sequence was found in a human donor with non-small cell lung cancer who had stable disease on radiotherapy plus ipilimumab. The J gene is TRBJ1-1, the V gene TRBV19; 8 bases map to TRBD1. Sequenced material: peripheral blood, taken from a patient treated with radiotherapy plus ipilimumab. CDR3 in amino acids: CASSINTGGTEAFF. CDR3 coding DNA: TGTGCCAGTAGTATAAACACAGGGGGAACTGAAGCTTTCTTT.